The clone carrying this T cell receptor beta chain showed up many times. No antigen is known for it. No fewer than 6 micrograms of total RNA were isolated from every sample. These data belong to a study of blood T cells in healthy people across ages. Broader study findings: Greater diversity and more naive CD4+ cells were seen in long-lived donors than in aged donors. TCR beta diversity tracked closely with naive T cell percentage.

The second PCR ran roughly 6 to 11 cycles with a sample-barcoded 5' primer and J-beta primers. TCRdb re-called the 5' RACE reads through MiXCR, storing one row per CDR3 protein. Among some 690,000 distinct CDR3 sequences listed, about a fifth were seen once. The material sequenced was blood. The receptor comes from an older man in good health.

For the CDR3, the DNA is TGTGCCAGCAGTTTCGGCCGAGGGAGTACAGATACGCAGTATTTT. Translating it yields CASSFGRGSTDTQYF. V is TRBV12-3 or TRBV12-4 and J is TRBJ2-3; weak D call: TRBD2 (5 bases). The CDR3 is made up of 15 amino acids. Trimming took 3 bases from V and 3 from J, leaving 13 bases between them.